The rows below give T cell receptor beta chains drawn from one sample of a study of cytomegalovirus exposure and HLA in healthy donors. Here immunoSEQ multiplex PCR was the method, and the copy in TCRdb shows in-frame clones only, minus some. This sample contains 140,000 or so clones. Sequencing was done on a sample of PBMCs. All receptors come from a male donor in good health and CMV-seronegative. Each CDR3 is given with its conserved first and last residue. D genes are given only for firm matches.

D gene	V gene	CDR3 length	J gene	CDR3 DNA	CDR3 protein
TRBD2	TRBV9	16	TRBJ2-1	TGTGCCAGCAGCGTATCTAGCGGGAGTCTTGTCAATGAGCAGTTCTTC	CASSVSSGSLVNEQFF
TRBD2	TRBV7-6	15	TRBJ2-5	TGTGCCAGCAGTGTCCCCCTTAGCGGGAGCGAGACCCAGTACTTC	CASSVPLSGSETQYF
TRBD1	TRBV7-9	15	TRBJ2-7	TGTGCCAGCAGCCCGGACAGGGAAGGTCTTTACGAGCAGTACTTC	CASSPDREGLYEQYF
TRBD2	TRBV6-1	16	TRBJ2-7	TGTGCCAGCAGTGAACGACTAGCGGGAAACAACTACGAGCAGTACTTC	CASSERLAGNNYEQYF
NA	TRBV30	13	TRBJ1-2	TGTGCCTGGAGTGTAGCAGGGGCGGCTGGCTACACCTTC	CAWSVAGAAGYTF
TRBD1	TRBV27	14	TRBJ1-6	TGTGCCAGCGGAGGGGGCCGACTTAATTCACCCCTCCACTTT	CASGGGRLNSPLHF
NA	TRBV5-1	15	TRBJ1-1	TGCGCCAGCAGCTTCCAGGGGCCCAGGGTCACTGAAGCTTTCTTT	CASSFQGPRVTEAFF
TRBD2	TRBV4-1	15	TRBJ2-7	TGCGCCAGCAGCCCAGGAGGGACTAGCGGCTACGAGCAGTACTTC	CASSPGGTSGYEQYF
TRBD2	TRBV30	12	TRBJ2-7	TGTGCCTGGGGGCGGGGGGCGGACGAGCAGTACTTC	CAWGRGADEQYF
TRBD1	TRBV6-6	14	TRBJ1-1	TGTGCCAGCAGTTGGGGACAGACCTACACTGAAGCTTTCTTT	CASSWGQTYTEAFF
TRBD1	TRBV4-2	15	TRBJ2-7	TGTGCCAGCAGCCAAGCCCCGGGACAGGCTCGAGAGCAGTACTTC	CASSQAPGQAREQYF
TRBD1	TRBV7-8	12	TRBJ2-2	TGTGCCAGCAGCTCCGGGACAGGGGTACTGTTTTTT	CASSSGTGVLFF
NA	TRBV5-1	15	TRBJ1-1	TGCGCCAGCCGAACGGACGTCGGGCGGGGCACTGAAGCTTTCTTT	CASRTDVGRGTEAFF
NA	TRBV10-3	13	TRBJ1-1	TGTGCCATCAGGTTAGGAGTGAACACTGAAGCTTTCTTT	CAIRLGVNTEAFF
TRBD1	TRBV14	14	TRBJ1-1	TGTGCCAGCAGCCAGGGGGACAGGGGGACTGAAGCTTTCTTT	CASSQGDRGTEAFF
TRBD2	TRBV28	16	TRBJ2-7	TGTGCCAGCTATGCGAGCGGGGGAGCAAAAATATCCGAGCAGTACTTC	CASYASGGAKISEQYF
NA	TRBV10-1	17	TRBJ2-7	TGCGCCAGCATTCTCACAATCAGGGCAAAAACCACCTACGAGCAGTACTTC	CASILTIRAKTTYEQYF
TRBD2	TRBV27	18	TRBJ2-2	TGTGCCAGCTCACTGTTCCCGGGAGCGGGAGAACCTAACGGGGAGCTGTTTTTT	CASSLFPGAGEPNGELFF
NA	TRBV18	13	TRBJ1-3	TGTGCCAGCTCACCACCCGTCTCGGACACCATATATTTT	CASSPPVSDTIYF
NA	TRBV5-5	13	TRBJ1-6	TGTGCCAGCAGCTTCCCGGGGAATTCACCCCTCCACTTT	CASSFPGNSPLHF
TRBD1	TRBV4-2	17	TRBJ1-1	TGTGCCAGCAGCCCAGGGGGTTTTGGGCAGTTGAACACTGAAGCTTTCTTT	CASSPGGFGQLNTEAFF
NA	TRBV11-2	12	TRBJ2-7	TGTGCCAGCAGCTCCAGGAACCACGAGCAGTACTTC	CASSSRNHEQYF
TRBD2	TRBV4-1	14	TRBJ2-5	TGCGCCAGCAGCCCTAGCGGTAATCAAGAGACCCAGTACTTC	CASSPSGNQETQYF
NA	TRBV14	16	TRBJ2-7	TGTGCCAGCAGCCAAGGGGGCGGTGGATGGACCTACGAGCAGTACTTC	CASSQGGGGWTYEQYF
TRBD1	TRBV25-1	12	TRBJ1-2	TGTGCCAGCAGCGGGACAGGGTATGGCTACACCTTC	CASSGTGYGYTF
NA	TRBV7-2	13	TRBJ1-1	TGTGCCAGCAGCTTAAGTAAGAGACTCGAAGCTTTCTTT	CASSLSKRLEAFF
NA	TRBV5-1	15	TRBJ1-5	TGCGCCAGCAGCTTGGCAGGGGCCTTCAATCAGCCCCAGCATTTT	CASSLAGAFNQPQHF